This T cell receptor (beta chain) originates from a study of Graves' ophthalmopathy and Graves' hyperthyroidism. From germline, CDR1 is SGHTA and CDR2 FQGNSA. J was trimmed by 4 bases and V by 5 bases; bases with no gene match: 8. The CDR3 is 14 amino acids. Worth noting for this clonotype: Its antigen remains unidentified.

Regarding the study as a whole: Progression of ophthalmopathy was predicted by the model with roughly 65% sensitivity and around 77% specificity. Using 13 signatures, a model distinguished ophthalmopathy from stable hyperthyroidism, reaching around 85% sensitivity and 80% to 83% specificity.

Beta-chain TCR CDR3 regions were amplified from RNA transcripts. HTBI primers were used in a first-round RT-PCR, which preceded a second-round multiplex PCR. TCRdb reanalysed the multiplex PCR reads using MiXCR and keeps one entry per CDR3 protein. The sample has about 700,000 distinct CDR3 sequences, under 50% seen once. The TCR sequence derives from an adult man with Graves' ophthalmopathy. This chain links TRBV7-2 with TRBJ2-7, with 7 bases identical to TRBD2. Specimen: peripheral blood. This CDR3 is CASSQDRAGYEQYF. The CDR3 region has the DNA TGTGCCAGCAGCCAAGATCGAGCGGGGTACGAGCAGTACTTC.